A single sample gave rise to the 13 T cell receptor beta chains below, sequenced in a study of beta chain features in type 1 diabetes. The investigators reverse transcribed all of the isolated RNA, so they sequenced expressed TCRB transcripts. The table came from immunoSEQ multiplex PCR; TCRdb's copy has only in-frame clones and leaves some out. Among more than 130,000 clones listed, 6.9% were seen once. Source material: central memory CD4+ T cells from blood. These receptors were obtained from a woman aged 25 to 39 in good health.

The genes are TRBV29-1 and TRBJ2-2, with TRBD2 matching over 7 bases. The V segment lost 7 bases and the J segment 5 bases; nucleotides outside the gene matches: 16. CDR1 is SQVTM, CDR2 ANQGSEA, per germline. The CDR3 spans 16 residues. The CDR3 DNA sequence: TGCAGCGGCCAACTGAGCGGGATGGGTCGAACCGGGGAGCTGTTTTTT. As protein: CSGQLSGMGRTGELFF.

The table lists this clone with a few counts. This chain's CDR3 is CASRGLADTITGQYF. The CDR3 DNA follows: TGTGCCAGCAGGGGACTAGCGGACACCATTACGGGGCAGTACTTC. V and J are TRBV5-6 and TRBJ2-7; the match to TRBD2 covers 11 bases. Germline assignment: CDR1 SGHDT and CDR2 YYEEEE. The CDR3 totals 15 residues. Germline trimming cut 5 bases from V and 9 bases from J; bases unmatched to any gene: 13.

The genes are TRBV9 and TRBJ2-1, with 12 positions matching TRBD2. The CDR3 spans 18 residues. The germline V gene encodes CDR1 SGDLS and CDR2 YYNGEE. V was clipped by 0 bases and J by 6 bases; unmatched bases: 10. CDR3 nucleotide sequence: TGTGCCAGCAGCGTAGCTCCAGTGACTAGCGGGAGATCCAATGAGCAGTTCTTC. Translation: CASSVAPVTSGRSNEQFF.

V usage is TRBV30 and J usage is TRBJ1-5, with a possible D match to TRBD1 (6 bases). Trimming left V 4 bases short and J 10 bases short, with 17 bases between. The CDR3 has 13 residues. Germline V gene data show CDR1 as GTSNPN and CDR2 as SVGIG (reference sequence). The CDR3 here is CAWKGDGDGPQHF. CDR3 nucleotides: TGTGCCTGGAAGGGGGATGGGGACGGTCCCCAGCATTTT.

Only a few counts were recorded for this clone. The chain is built from TRBV19 and TRBJ2-3, with D perhaps matching TRBD1 (6 bases). The CDR3 is 12 residues long. The ends were cut back, 3 bases at V and 7 bases at J, with 8 bases in the middle. Germline V gives CDR1 LNHDA, CDR2 SQIVND (reference sequence). For the CDR3, the DNA is TGTGCCAGTAGTATTTGGGGGCATACGCAGTATTTT. Translated: CASSIWGHTQYF.

The V call is TRBV30, the J call TRBJ2-5; 7 positions match TRBD2. The J call may be in error: the DNA end matches TRBJ2-7 better. CDR1 is GTSNPN and CDR2 is SVGIG in the germline V gene (reference sequence). The CDR3 length is 13 residues. DNA for the CDR3: TGTGCCTCCCACAACGGGAGGACCTACGAGCAGTACTTC. Translation: CASHNGRTYEQYF.

At least ten counts were recorded for this clone. V and J are TRBV29-1 and TRBJ2-3; 13 positions agree with TRBD2. The CDR3 is 16 residues long. V lost 7 bases, J lost 5 bases, and 12 bases stayed unmatched. Germline CDR1 is SQVTM and CDR2 is ANQGSEA. The DNA of the CDR3 is TGCAGCGGAAGCCGGACTAGCGGGAGTTTCGGAGATACGCAGTATTTT. It is translated as CSGSRTSGSFGDTQYF.

J is TRBJ2-7 and V is TRBV2; 7 nucleotides align to TRBD2. V was clipped by 6 bases and J by 2 bases; unmatched bases: 13. The germline gives CDR1 SNHLY, CDR2 FYNNEI. The CDR3 has 16 residues. The CDR3 loop reads CASRDPVSGTTYEQYF. The CDR3 DNA follows: TGTGCCAGCAGGGACCCAGTAAGCGGGACCACCTACGAGCAGTACTTC.

This chain connects TRBV4-2 to TRBJ2-3, with TRBD1 as a possible D gene (6 bases). With 0 bases removed from V and 2 bases from J, the gap between germline ends came to 9 bases. Germline-derived CDR1 and CDR2 are LGHNA and YNFKEQ. This CDR3 region has 15 residues. The CDR3 DNA sequence: TGTGCCAGCAGCCAAGACGGACAGTACACAGATACGCAGTATTTT. Its translation is CASSQDGQYTDTQYF.

For this clone: The junction shows a germline mismatch at one end, possibly a read error. The chain links TRBV9 to TRBJ2-5; weak D call: TRBD2 (6 bases). The germline CDR1 and CDR2 sequences are SGDLS and YYNGEE. The CDR3 extends over 13 amino acids. For the CDR3, the DNA is TGTGCCAGCAGCGGAGGACTAAAAGAGGCCCAGTACTTC. Translated: CASSGGLKEAQYF.

This clone was seen more than once but under ten times. The rearrangement joins TRBV18 to TRBJ2-3; maybe TRBD2 (6 bases). Germline V gene lookup returns CDR1 KGHSH and CDR2 LQKENI. The CDR3 has 16 amino acids. V shed 2 bases and J shed 4 bases, with 16 bases lying between them. CDR3 DNA: TGTGCCAGCTCACCAAGAGACGGGAGTATCGCAGATACGCAGTATTTT. It translates to CASSPRDGSIADTQYF.

As concerns this clone: The junction departs from the called germline gene at one end, perhaps through a read error. The CDR3 DNA sequence: TGCGCCAGCAGCCAAGGTGGACTAGCGGGAGTATACGAGCAGTACTTC. This codes for CASSQGGLAGVYEQYF. The genes are TRBV5-4 and TRBJ2-7; TRBD2 matches at 13 bases. The CDR3 covers 16 residues. The germline V gene encodes CDR1 SGHNT and CDR2 YYREEE (reference sequence).

This clone was counted a few times. The chain links TRBV6-5 to TRBJ1-5; a weak D match, TRBD1 (6 bases). Trimming pared 2 bases from V and 6 bases from J, leaving 14 bases between. In germline, CDR1 is MNHEY, CDR2 SVGAGI. There are 15 residues in the CDR3. The chain's CDR3 is CASSYTTGIGQPQHF. Here the CDR3 DNA reads TGTGCCAGCAGTTACACAACAGGGATCGGTCAGCCCCAGCATTTT.